This T cell receptor beta chain originates from a study of radiotherapy plus CTLA-4 blockade in lung cancer. The CDR3 spans 15 residues. V trimming: 1 base; J trimming: 4 bases; junction bases outside the gene matches: 4. CDR1 is SGHAT and CDR2 is FQNNGV in the germline V gene. Worth noting for this clone: Its antigen is as yet unknown.

Study outcomes and limitations: Once radiotherapy plus ipilimumab had been given, TCR clones derived from tumor expanded in blood.

Sequenced by immunoSEQ multiplex PCR; TCRdb stores in-frame clones only, minus some. Altogether 40,000 to 50,000 clones are present, 80% to 85% being singletons, with the ten largest covering 3% to 4%. The V and J genes are TRBV11-2 and TRBJ2-1; 7 bases align to TRBD1. Sequencing was performed on peripheral blood, taken from a patient treated with radiotherapy plus ipilimumab. The clonotype comes from a human donor with non-small cell lung cancer who had stable disease on radiotherapy plus ipilimumab. The CDR3 sequence is CASSLGGQIYNEQFF. In DNA, the CDR3 is TGTGCCAGCAGCTTAGGGGGACAGATATACAATGAGCAGTTCTTC.